A selection of T cell receptor beta chains follows, all from one sample in a study of a mutant IDH1 vaccine in newly diagnosed glioma. Using immunoSEQ multiplex PCR, the repertoire was profiled, and TCRdb retains in-frame clones only, with some absent. The sample holds about 34,000 clones; roughly 89% are singletons and the top ten take approximately 12%. These receptors' antigens are unknown. The sequences come from PBMCs, collected from a glioma patient whose treatment included an IDH1 peptide vaccine. These receptors were collected from a woman aged 25 to 39 with glioma. Both conserved end residues are part of each CDR3. Fields, in order: D gene, V gene, J gene, clone size, CDR3 DNA, CDR3 protein. The D gene is left open where the match is weak. Expanded clones are given a class, and other clones once, few, many or no size at all.

d_gene: NA; v_gene: TRBV19; j_gene: TRBJ2-2; abundance: NA; CDR3nt: TGTGCCAGTAGTATTTGGATTGCCGGGGAGCTGTTTTTT; CDR3aa: CASSIWIAGELFF
d_gene: TRBD1; v_gene: TRBV5-5; j_gene: TRBJ2-7; abundance: NA; CDR3nt: TGTGCCAGCAGCCAGGACAGGGTATACTCCTACGAGCAGTACTTC; CDR3aa: CASSQDRVYSYEQYF
d_gene: NA; v_gene: TRBV7-9; j_gene: TRBJ1-4; abundance: NA; CDR3nt: TGTGCCAGCAGCTTAGGGAGTGAAAAACTGTTTTTT; CDR3aa: CASSLGSEKLFF
d_gene: NA; v_gene: TRBV4-2; j_gene: TRBJ1-1; abundance: NA; CDR3nt: TGTGCCAGCAGCCAAGCCACTGAAGCTTTCTTT; CDR3aa: CASSQATEAFF
d_gene: NA; v_gene: TRBV2; j_gene: TRBJ1-4; abundance: NA; CDR3nt: TGTGCCAGCCTAGCGTCAGGAGTGGGAGAAAAACTGTTTTTT; CDR3aa: CASLASGVGEKLFF
d_gene: NA; v_gene: TRBV19; j_gene: TRBJ2-3; abundance: NA; CDR3nt: TGTGCCAGTAGTCGGAGCACAGATACGCAGTATTTT; CDR3aa: CASSRSTDTQYF
d_gene: NA; v_gene: TRBV19; j_gene: TRBJ1-5; abundance: NA; CDR3nt: TGTGCCAGTAAGGAAGGGAAGGGCAATCAGCCCCAGCATTTT; CDR3aa: CASKEGKGNQPQHF
d_gene: NA; v_gene: TRBV7-9; j_gene: TRBJ1-4; abundance: NA; CDR3nt: TGTGCCAGCAGCTTGGGCGGGGATAATGAAAAACTGTTTTTT; CDR3aa: CASSLGGDNEKLFF
d_gene: TRBD2; v_gene: TRBV5-6; j_gene: TRBJ2-3; abundance: NA; CDR3nt: TGTGCCAGCAGCTTGTTCCCAGGCGGGGGGGCTGAAGATACGCAGTATTTT; CDR3aa: CASSLFPGGGAEDTQYF
d_gene: NA; v_gene: TRBV7-9; j_gene: TRBJ2-5; abundance: NA; CDR3nt: TGTGCCAGCAGGGGACTGCAAGAGACCCAGTACTTC; CDR3aa: CASRGLQETQYF
d_gene: NA; v_gene: TRBV5-8; j_gene: TRBJ2-5; abundance: NA; CDR3nt: TGTGCCAGCAGCTTGTTGAGGCCGCAAGAGACCCAGTACTTC; CDR3aa: CASSLLRPQETQYF
d_gene: NA; v_gene: TRBV5-6; j_gene: TRBJ1-5; abundance: NA; CDR3nt: TGTGCCAGCAGCCCAGGGGCGGGCCAGCCCCAGCATTTT; CDR3aa: CASSPGAGQPQHF
d_gene: TRBD1; v_gene: TRBV6-5; j_gene: TRBJ1-2; abundance: NA; CDR3nt: TGTGCCAGCAGTTCCCCCGGGACAGGGGGCGGCTACACCTTC; CDR3aa: CASSSPGTGGGYTF
d_gene: NA; v_gene: TRBV5-1; j_gene: TRBJ2-7; abundance: NA; CDR3nt: TGCGCCAGCAGCTTGTCACTTCCCTACGAGCAGTACTTC; CDR3aa: CASSLSLPYEQYF
d_gene: NA; v_gene: TRBV12-5; j_gene: TRBJ2-3; abundance: NA; CDR3nt: TGTGCTAGTGGTTTGGTAATTGGCGGGAGCACAGATACGCAGTATTTT; CDR3aa: CASGLVIGGSTDTQYF
d_gene: NA; v_gene: TRBV7-2; j_gene: TRBJ1-2; abundance: NA; CDR3nt: TGTGCCAGCAGCTTTGGGGGGCAGAGCTATGGCTACACCTTC; CDR3aa: CASSFGGQSYGYTF
d_gene: NA; v_gene: TRBV6-1; j_gene: TRBJ1-1; abundance: NA; CDR3nt: TGTGCCAGCAGTGAGGGCAGCATGAACACTGAAGCTTTCTTT; CDR3aa: CASSEGSMNTEAFF
d_gene: NA; v_gene: TRBV4-1; j_gene: TRBJ2-7; abundance: NA; CDR3nt: TGCGCCAGCAGCCAACGGGACACTCTAATCGACGAGCAGTACTTC; CDR3aa: CASSQRDTLIDEQYF
d_gene: TRBD2; v_gene: TRBV19; j_gene: TRBJ2-7; abundance: NA; CDR3nt: TGTGCCAGTAGGGAGACTAGCGGGGTTTTCTACGAGCAGTACTTC; CDR3aa: CASRETSGVFYEQYF
d_gene: NA; v_gene: TRBV20-1; j_gene: TRBJ1-1; abundance: once; CDR3nt: TGCAGTGCTAGAGATCTCGCTGAAGCTTTCTTT; CDR3aa: CSARDLAEAFF
d_gene: TRBD2; v_gene: TRBV7-8; j_gene: TRBJ2-3; abundance: NA; CDR3nt: TGTGCCAGCAGCTTAGCGGAGGGGACTATCACAGATACGCAGTATTTT; CDR3aa: CASSLAEGTITDTQYF
d_gene: NA; v_gene: TRBV7-7; j_gene: TRBJ2-2; abundance: NA; CDR3nt: TGTGCTAGCAGCTGGGGCCCGAACACCGGGGAGCTGTTTTTT; CDR3aa: CASSWGPNTGELFF
d_gene: NA; v_gene: TRBV2; j_gene: TRBJ1-2; abundance: NA; CDR3nt: TGTGCTACTATTGGGGATAGCCTCTTCTATGGCTACACCTTC; CDR3aa: CATIGDSLFYGYTF
d_gene: NA; v_gene: TRBV5-1; j_gene: TRBJ2-7; abundance: NA; CDR3nt: TGCGCCAGCAGCTTGCGGCAGGCAAACTACGAGCAGTACTTC; CDR3aa: CASSLRQANYEQYF
d_gene: TRBD2; v_gene: TRBV11-2; j_gene: TRBJ2-3; abundance: NA; CDR3nt: TGTGCCAGCAGCTTAGGAGCGGGGAGCACAGATACGCAGTATTTT; CDR3aa: CASSLGAGSTDTQYF
d_gene: NA; v_gene: TRBV7-2; j_gene: TRBJ2-2; abundance: NA; CDR3nt: TGTGCCAGCAGCCAATACACCGGGGAGCTGTTTTTT; CDR3aa: CASSQYTGELFF
d_gene: TRBD1; v_gene: TRBV6-6; j_gene: TRBJ1-6; abundance: once; CDR3nt: TGTGCCAGTTCCCCGACAGGGAGTTCACCCCTCCACTTT; CDR3aa: CASSPTGSSPLHF
d_gene: TRBD2; v_gene: TRBV4-1; j_gene: TRBJ2-2; abundance: once; CDR3nt: TGCGCCAGCAGCCAAGATCGCCTAGCGGGGATCACCGGGGAGCTGTTTTTT; CDR3aa: CASSQDRLAGITGELFF
d_gene: NA; v_gene: TRBV9; j_gene: TRBJ1-1; abundance: NA; CDR3nt: TGTGCCAGCAGCGTATCTGGGGGCATAACTGAAGCTTTCTTT; CDR3aa: CASSVSGGITEAFF
d_gene: TRBD1; v_gene: TRBV7-9; j_gene: TRBJ1-1; abundance: NA; CDR3nt: TGTGCCAGCACCTGGACACAGGGGAGACCTGAAGCTTTCTTT; CDR3aa: CASTWTQGRPEAFF
d_gene: NA; v_gene: TRBV5-1; j_gene: TRBJ1-2; abundance: NA; CDR3nt: TGCGCCAGCAAAGTGGCCCCCGGGAACTATGGCTACACCTTC; CDR3aa: CASKVAPGNYGYTF
d_gene: NA; v_gene: TRBV5-4; j_gene: TRBJ1-1; abundance: NA; CDR3nt: TGTGCCAGCAGCAAGGGAGACAGGACTGAAGCTTTCTTT; CDR3aa: CASSKGDRTEAFF
d_gene: NA; v_gene: TRBV5-1; j_gene: TRBJ2-5; abundance: NA; CDR3nt: TGCGCCAGCAAGGGGGAAGGGGAGACCCAGTACTTC; CDR3aa: CASKGEGETQYF
d_gene: NA; v_gene: TRBV7-2; j_gene: TRBJ1-5; abundance: NA; CDR3nt: TGTGCCAGCAGCTATACGGGGAGACAGTCGCCCCAGCATTTT; CDR3aa: CASSYTGRQSPQHF
d_gene: TRBD2; v_gene: TRBV5-1; j_gene: TRBJ2-5; abundance: NA; CDR3nt: TGCGCCAGCAGCCTGGGACTAGCGGTTCAAGAGACCCAGTACTTC; CDR3aa: CASSLGLAVQETQYF
d_gene: NA; v_gene: TRBV6-1; j_gene: TRBJ1-4; abundance: NA; CDR3nt: TGTGCCAGCAGTGAAGCCCGGGGGGGGGTTGAAAAACTGTTTTTT; CDR3aa: CASSEARGGVEKLFF
d_gene: TRBD1; v_gene: TRBV10-3; j_gene: TRBJ2-1; abundance: NA; CDR3nt: TGTGCCATCAGTGGACAGGGGAGTGAGCAGTTCTTC; CDR3aa: CAISGQGSEQFF